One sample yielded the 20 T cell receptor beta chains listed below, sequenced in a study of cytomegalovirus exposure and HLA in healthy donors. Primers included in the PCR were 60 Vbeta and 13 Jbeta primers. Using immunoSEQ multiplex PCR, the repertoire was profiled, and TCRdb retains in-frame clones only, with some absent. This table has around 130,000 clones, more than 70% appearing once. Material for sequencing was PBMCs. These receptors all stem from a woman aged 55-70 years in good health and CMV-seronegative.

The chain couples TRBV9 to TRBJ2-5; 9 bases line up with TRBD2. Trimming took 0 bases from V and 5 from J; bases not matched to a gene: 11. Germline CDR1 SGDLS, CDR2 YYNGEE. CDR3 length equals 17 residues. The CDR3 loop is CASSVGVAGDGVETQYF. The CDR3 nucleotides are TGTGCCAGCAGCGTAGGCGTAGCGGGAGACGGTGTGGAGACCCAGTACTTC.

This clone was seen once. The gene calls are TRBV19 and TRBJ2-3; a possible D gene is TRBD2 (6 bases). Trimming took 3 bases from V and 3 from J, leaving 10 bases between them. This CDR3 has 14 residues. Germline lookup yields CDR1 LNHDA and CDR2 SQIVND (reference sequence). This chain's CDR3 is CASSIVGRTDTQYF. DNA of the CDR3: TGTGCCAGTAGTATTGTGGGGAGGACAGATACGCAGTATTTT.

The CDR3 region is CASSPGAQGNQPQHF. The CDR3 DNA reads TGTGCCAGCAGTCCAGGGGCGCAGGGCAATCAGCCCCAGCATTTT. The rearrangement joins TRBV28 to TRBJ1-5, with D possibly being TRBD1 (6 bases). The ends were cut back, 5 bases at V and 2 bases at J, with 13 bases in the middle. From germline, CDR1 is MDHEN and CDR2 SYDVKM. This CDR3 spans 15 amino acids.

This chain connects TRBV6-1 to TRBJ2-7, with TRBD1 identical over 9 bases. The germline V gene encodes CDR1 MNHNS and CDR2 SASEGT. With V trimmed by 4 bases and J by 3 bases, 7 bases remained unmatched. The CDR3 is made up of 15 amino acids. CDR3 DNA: TGTGCCAGCAGTGCGCGACCGGGACAGGGCTACGAGCAGTACTTC. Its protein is CASSARPGQGYEQYF.

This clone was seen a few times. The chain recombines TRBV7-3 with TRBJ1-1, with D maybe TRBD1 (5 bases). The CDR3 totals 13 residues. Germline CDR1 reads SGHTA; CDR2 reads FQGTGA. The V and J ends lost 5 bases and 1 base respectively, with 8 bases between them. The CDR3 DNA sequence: TGTGCCAGCAGCCGGGGGTCGAACACTGAAGCTTTCTTT. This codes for CASSRGSNTEAFF.

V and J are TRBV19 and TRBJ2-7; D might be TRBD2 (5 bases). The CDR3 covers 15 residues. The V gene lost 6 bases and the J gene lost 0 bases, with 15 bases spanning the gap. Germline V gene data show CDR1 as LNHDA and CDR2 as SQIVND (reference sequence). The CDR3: CASSTQAASSYEQYF. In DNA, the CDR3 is TGTGCCAGTAGCACTCAAGCGGCCAGCTCCTACGAGCAGTACTTC.

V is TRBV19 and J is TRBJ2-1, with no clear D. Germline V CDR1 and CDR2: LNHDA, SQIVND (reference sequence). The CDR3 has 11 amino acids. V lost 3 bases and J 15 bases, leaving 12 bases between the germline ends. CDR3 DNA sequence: TGTGCCAGTAGTATTGAACGATTCAGGTTCTTC. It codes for CASSIERFRFF.

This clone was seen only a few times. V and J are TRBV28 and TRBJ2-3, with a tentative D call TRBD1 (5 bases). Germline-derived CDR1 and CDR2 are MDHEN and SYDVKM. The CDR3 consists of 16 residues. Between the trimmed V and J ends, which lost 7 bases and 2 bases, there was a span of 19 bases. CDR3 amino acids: CASNRIRTTVTDTQYF. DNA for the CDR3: TGTGCCAGCAACCGAATCCGGACAACGGTCACAGATACGCAGTATTTT.

CDR3 sequence (DNA): TGTGCCAGCAGCTCCCTGGCCACCCTAGCCAAAAACATTCAGTACTTC. Its protein product is CASSSLATLAKNIQYF. This chain joins TRBV11-2 and TRBJ2-4; D uncertain. Trimming removed 4 bases at V and 0 bases at J, with 13 bases between. The CDR3 contains 16 residues. Per the germline V gene, CDR1 is SGHAT and CDR2 is FQNNGV.

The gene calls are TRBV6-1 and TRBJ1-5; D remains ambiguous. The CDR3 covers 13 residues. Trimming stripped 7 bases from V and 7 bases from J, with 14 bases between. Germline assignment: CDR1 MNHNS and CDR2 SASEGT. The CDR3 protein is CASTTEGRQPQHF. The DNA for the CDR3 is TGTGCCAGCACCACAGAGGGCAGGCAGCCCCAGCATTTT.

In DNA form, the CDR3 reads TGCGCCAGCAGCGTTGGGACAGGGGGCGTTGACTATGGCTACACCTTC. This gives the protein CASSVGTGGVDYGYTF. This rearrangement joins TRBV5-1 to TRBJ1-2; 12 positions match TRBD1. The germline CDR1 and CDR2 sequences are SGHRS and YFSETQ. The J segment lost 3 bases and the V segment lost 4 bases, leaving 7 bases of the junction unmatched. The CDR3 loop spans 16 amino acids.

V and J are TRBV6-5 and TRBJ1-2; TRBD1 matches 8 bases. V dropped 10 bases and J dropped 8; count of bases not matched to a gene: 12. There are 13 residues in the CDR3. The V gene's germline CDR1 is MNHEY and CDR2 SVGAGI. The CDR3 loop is CATQDRAGNGYTF. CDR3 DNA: TGTGCCACTCAGGACAGGGCAGGGAACGGCTACACCTTC.

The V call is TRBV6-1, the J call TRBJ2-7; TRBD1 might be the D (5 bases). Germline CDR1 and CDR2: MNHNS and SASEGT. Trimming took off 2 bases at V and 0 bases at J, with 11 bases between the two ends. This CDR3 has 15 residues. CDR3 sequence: CASSETGQGSYEQYF. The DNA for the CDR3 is TGTGCCAGCAGTGAAACCGGGCAGGGCTCCTACGAGCAGTACTTC.

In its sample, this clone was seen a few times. CDR3 amino acids: CASTNSSLVTGNQPQHF. The CDR3 nucleotides read TGTGCCAGCACCAATTCTTCCCTCGTAACGGGCAATCAGCCCCAGCATTTT. The rearrangement uses TRBV2 and TRBJ1-5; no clear D. V was pared by 7 bases and J by 2 bases, with 21 bases between. The CDR3 runs to 17 residues. Germline CDR1 SNHLY, CDR2 FYNNEI.

The CDR3 spells CASSPGRTRAGYTF. In nucleotides, the CDR3 is TGTGCCAGCAGCCCGGGACGGACTAGGGCTGGCTACACCTTC. V is TRBV5-8 and J is TRBJ1-2, with D maybe TRBD1 (5 bases). The CDR3 has 14 residues. Germline CDR1 SGHTS, CDR2 YDEGEE. V shed 4 bases and J shed 7 bases, with 17 bases lying between them.

The CDR3 DNA sequence: TGTGCCAGCAGCTTAGATGTTAAGCGGGGGAATGAGCAGTTCTTC. Translated: CASSLDVKRGNEQFF. V usage is TRBV7-2 and J usage is TRBJ2-1, with TRBD2 matching 8 bases. Germline values: CDR1 SGHTA, CDR2 FQGNSA. The CDR3 sequence is 15 residues long. V gave up 1 base and J gave up 7 bases; unmatched junction bases: 6.

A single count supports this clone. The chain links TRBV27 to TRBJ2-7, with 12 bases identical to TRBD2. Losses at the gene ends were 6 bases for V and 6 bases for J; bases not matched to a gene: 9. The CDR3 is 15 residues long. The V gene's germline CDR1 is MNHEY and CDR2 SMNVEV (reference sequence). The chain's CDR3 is CASSLLAGGFGEQYF. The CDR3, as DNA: TGTGCCAGCAGCCTACTAGCGGGGGGTTTTGGCGAGCAGTACTTC.

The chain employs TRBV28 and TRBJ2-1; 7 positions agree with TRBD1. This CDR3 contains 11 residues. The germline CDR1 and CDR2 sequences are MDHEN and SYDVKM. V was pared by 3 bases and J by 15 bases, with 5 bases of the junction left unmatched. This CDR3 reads CASSLRGHPFF. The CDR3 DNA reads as TGTGCCAGCAGTTTGAGGGGGCACCCGTTCTTC.

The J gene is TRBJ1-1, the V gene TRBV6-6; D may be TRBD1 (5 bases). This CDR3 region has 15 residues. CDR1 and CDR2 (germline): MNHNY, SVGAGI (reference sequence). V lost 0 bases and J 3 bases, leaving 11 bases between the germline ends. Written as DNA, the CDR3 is TGTGCCAGCAGTTACTCTGGGGCTTGGGACACTGAAGCTTTCTTT. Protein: CASSYSGAWDTEAFF.

Here the CDR3 reads CASSIVDSLAKNIQYF. In DNA, the CDR3 is TGTGCCAGTAGTATCGTGGACAGTCTAGCCAAAAACATTCAGTACTTC. V is TRBV19 and J is TRBJ2-4, with D possibly TRBD1 on 6 matching bases. The V gene lost 3 bases and the J gene lost 0 bases, with 12 bases spanning the gap. There are 16 residues in the CDR3. Germline values: CDR1 LNHDA, CDR2 SQIVND (reference sequence).